This T cell receptor beta chain emerged from a study of post-analysis software for immune sequencing data. About the study: In terms of disease course, relapsing-remitting, secondary progressive and progressive-relapsing multiple sclerosis were included.

Study-wide findings and caveats: The F measure placed samples prepared in the same batch into strongly shared clusters. Significantly decreased normalized Chao1 diversity was recorded for multiple sclerosis patients relative to controls. Compared with controls, patients had more of about 5 TRBV segments, including TRBV5-6, TRBV5-1 and TRBV20-1.

Researchers reported that TCR beta cDNA libraries carried unique molecular identifiers. The yield from roughly 1 to 10 million T cells was 500,000 or so cDNA molecules in total. Each CDR3 protein gets one entry after TCRdb re-called the PCR reads with MiXCR. Altogether more than 500,000 distinct CDR3 sequences are present, around a third being singletons, with the ten largest covering 5% to 6%. This CDR3 comprises 16 residues. Trimming stripped 3 bases from V and 0 bases from J, with 14 bases between. The V gene's germline CDR1 is SGHVS and CDR2 FQNEAQ. Regarding this clonotype: The antigen is unknown. Possible read error: a much larger clone is one base away.

The sample consisted of blood. The sequence was obtained from a girl between 2 and 17 years old with multiple sclerosis. The genes are TRBV7-8 and TRBJ1-1; the D is unclear. The CDR3: CASSFDLGGVNTEAFF. In nucleotides, the CDR3 is TGTGCCAGCAGCTTTGATCTGGGAGGCGTGAACACTGAAGCTTTCTTT. The complete variable domain, with remaining parts taken from reference TRBV7-8 and TRBJ1-1, reads GAGVSQSPRYKVAKRGQDVALRCDPISGHVSLFWYQQALGQGPEFLTYFQNEAQLDKSGLPSDRFFAERPEGSVSTLKIQRTQQEDSAVYLCASSFDLGGVNTEAFFGQGTRLTVV.